The 21 T cell receptor beta chains reported below all come from one sample, sequenced in a study of T cell responses to AZD1222 COVID-19 vaccine. The protocol was immunoSEQ multiplex PCR, while the TCRdb copy is restricted to in-frame clones and leaves out a portion. The sample shows 100,000 to 150,000 clones, 88% of them seen only once. Here the sequenced sample was peripheral blood, taken on day 0 of MenACWY control vaccination. The receptors here all came from an adult in good health.

V is TRBV3-1 (or the pseudogene TRBV3-2) and J is TRBJ2-1; 11 bases match TRBD2. CDR3 length: 16 residues. Germline V gives CDR1 LGHDT, CDR2 YNNKEL (reference sequence). The junction had 4 bases not matched to a gene; V was cut back by 6 bases and J by 0 bases. CDR3 DNA: TGTGCCAGCAGACTAGCGGGAGTACGCTCCTACAATGAGCAGTTCTTC. Translation gives CASRLAGVRSYNEQFF.

The rearrangement links TRBV5-4 to TRBJ1-1, with D tentatively TRBD1 (6 bases). Trimming pared 0 bases from V and 7 bases from J, leaving 13 bases between. Germline V CDR1 and CDR2: SGHNT, YYREEE (reference sequence). The CDR3 covers 14 residues. CDR3 in DNA: TGTGCCAGCAGCTTGGCGGCAGGGGAGGGTGAAGCTTTCTTT. Protein sequence: CASSLAAGEGEAFF.

This clone has a handful of counts. V usage is TRBV6-4 and J usage is TRBJ2-6; TRBD2 is a possible D gene (6 bases). The CDR3 is made up of 16 amino acids. Germline CDR1 and CDR2: MRHNA and SNTAGT. V was cut by 2 bases and J by 2 bases, with 10 bases left in between. The CDR3, as DNA: TGTGCCAGCAGTGACGACCCGGGGGCTGGGGCCAACGTCCTGACTTTC. Amino acid sequence: CASSDDPGAGANVLTF.

V usage is TRBV27 and J usage is TRBJ2-7; no clear D gene. Germline CDR1 MNHEY, CDR2 SMNVEV (reference sequence). Trimming pared 3 bases from V and 7 bases from J, leaving 13 bases between. The CDR3 is made up of 13 amino acids. CDR3 nucleotide sequence: TGTGCCAGCAGTTTCTTTGCCAACGCGGAGCAGTACTTC. Its protein is CASSFFANAEQYF.

This chain joins TRBV30 and TRBJ2-5; the D is unclear. CDR1 is GTSNPN, CDR2 SVGIG, per germline (reference sequence). This CDR3 is 12 amino acids long. Trimming pared 1 base from V and 4 bases from J, leaving 7 bases between. The CDR3 DNA sequence: TGTGCCTGGAGTGCTTTATTAGAGACCCAGTACTTC. The encoded protein is CAWSALLETQYF. Variable domain in full (rest from reference TRBV30 and TRBJ2-5): SQTIHQWPATLVQPVGSPLSLECTVEGTSNPNLYWYRQAAGRGLQLLFYSVGIGQISSEVPQNLSASRPQDRQFILSSKKLLLSDSGFYLCAWSALLETQYFGPGTRLLVL.

CDR3 coding DNA: TGTGCCAGCAGCTTAGTCAGACCCACAGATACGCAGTATTTT. As protein: CASSLVRPTDTQYF. This rearrangement joins TRBV7-6 to TRBJ2-3; no definite D call. The CDR3 runs to 14 residues. From germline, CDR1 is SGHVS and CDR2 FNYEAQ. Trimming left V 1 base short and J 2 bases short, with 7 bases between.

This clone was seen once. V usage is TRBV4-1 and J usage is TRBJ2-7, with TRBD1 matching 7 bases. With V trimmed by 1 base and J by 6 bases, 15 bases remained unmatched. The CDR3 totals 17 residues. Germline assignment: CDR1 MGHRA and CDR2 YSYEKL. CDR3 region: CASSQGSRTGILAEQYF. The CDR3 DNA sequence: TGCGCCAGCAGCCAAGGCTCCAGGACAGGAATTTTGGCCGAGCAGTACTTC.

The chain employs TRBV27 and TRBJ2-3; D not certain. This CDR3 comprises 14 residues. V was trimmed by 6 bases and J by 7 bases, leaving 17 bases between them. Germline V gives CDR1 MNHEY, CDR2 SMNVEV (reference sequence). CDR3 protein: CASSPLVTRHTQYF. CDR3 DNA sequence: TGTGCCAGCAGCCCCTTGGTGACCCGTCATACGCAGTATTTT.

The CDR3 here is CASSLAGRNEQFF. The CDR3 region has the DNA TGTGCCAGCAGTTTAGCGGGGCGCAATGAGCAGTTCTTC. The chain links TRBV27 to TRBJ2-1, with D perhaps matching TRBD2 (6 bases). V was cut by 2 bases and J by 6 bases, with 8 bases left in between. Germline loops: CDR1 MNHEY, CDR2 SMNVEV (reference sequence). The CDR3 is 13 amino acids.

This chain uses TRBV5-1 with TRBJ2-3; maybe TRBD2 (5 bases). The V gene's germline CDR1 is SGHRS and CDR2 YFSETQ. The ends were cut back, 0 bases at V and 6 bases at J, with 11 bases in the middle. CDR3 length equals 14 residues. DNA of the CDR3: TGCGCCAGCAGCTTGGGAAAGGAGGCGGATACGCAGTATTTT. Amino acids: CASSLGKEADTQYF.

This chain links TRBV7-9 with TRBJ2-5, with D perhaps being TRBD1 or TRBD2 (5 bases each). Trimming took 3 bases from V and 5 from J, leaving 10 bases between them. This CDR3 is built from 13 residues. Per the germline V gene, CDR1 is SEHNR and CDR2 is FQNEAQ (reference sequence). For the CDR3, the DNA is TGTGCCAGCAGCTTTGAGGGGTCGGAGACCCAGTACTTC. As protein: CASSFEGSETQYF.

Concerning this clone itself: The junction and the germline gene differ at one end; a read error may be behind it. The J gene is TRBJ2-2, the V gene TRBV11-2, with D perhaps matching TRBD1 (5 bases). Germline loops: CDR1 SGHAT, CDR2 FQNNGV. The length of the CDR3 is 14 residues. The CDR3 region has the DNA TGTGCCAGCAGCCTAGACAGGAACACCGGGGAGCTGTTTTTT. As protein: CASSLDRNTGELFF. Drawing the rest from reference TRBV11-2 and TRBJ2-2, the complete variable domain is EAGVAQSPRYKIIEKRQSVAFWCNPISGHATLYWYQQILGQGPKLLIQFQNNGVVDDSQLPKDRFSAERLKGVDSTLKIQPAKLEDSAVYLCASSLDRNTGELFFGEGSRLTVL.

V is TRBV14 and J is TRBJ2-7; D is unresolved. The V and J ends lost 4 bases and 5 bases respectively, with 15 bases between them. The V gene's germline CDR1 is SGHDN and CDR2 FVKESK. The CDR3 length is 14 residues. In DNA, the CDR3 is TGTGCCAGCAGCCCGTACCAGCTGCCCCACGAGCAGTACTTC. This gives the protein CASSPYQLPHEQYF.

This clone came up a few times. The chain is built from TRBV6-1 and TRBJ1-5; a possible D gene is TRBD1 (6 bases). CDR1 is MNHNS, CDR2 SASEGT, per germline. This CDR3 comprises 16 residues. With 4 bases removed from V and 0 bases from J, the gap between germline ends came to 13 bases. CDR3 amino acids: CASSAGQPNSNQPQHF. The DNA of the CDR3 is TGTGCCAGCAGTGCTGGACAGCCTAATAGCAATCAGCCCCAGCATTTT.

This clone showed up just once. The genes are TRBV4-1 and TRBJ1-2; maybe TRBD1 (5 bases). Germline assignment: CDR1 MGHRA and CDR2 YSYEKL. This CDR3 has 14 residues. Deletions cut 6 bases from V and 0 bases from J, with 11 bases between. The CDR3 coding sequence is TGCGCCAGCAGTCTCGGGGGAACTAACTATGGCTACACCTTC. Translation gives CASSLGGTNYGYTF.

The chain employs TRBV24-1 and TRBJ2-7; D not resolved. The CDR3 has 15 amino acids. With 6 bases removed from V and 0 bases from J, the gap between germline ends came to 14 bases. Germline V gene lookup returns CDR1 KGHDR and CDR2 SFDVKD. The CDR3 is CATSWSGQSSYEQYF. CDR3 sequence (DNA): TGTGCCACCAGTTGGTCCGGGCAAAGCTCCTACGAGCAGTACTTC.

This chain links TRBV5-6 with TRBJ2-7, with a possible D match to TRBD2 (6 bases). Germline V CDR1 and CDR2: SGHDT, YYEEEE. The CDR3 is 16 amino acids. Deletions cut 4 bases from V and 2 bases from J, with 19 bases between. The CDR3 DNA is TGTGCCAGCAGCGCGGGGCGTTCAATACTTCCCTACGAGCAGTACTTC. Its translation is CASSAGRSILPYEQYF. Full variable domain (rest looked up from reference TRBV5-6 and TRBJ2-7): DAGVTQSPTHLIKTRGQQVTLRCSPKSGHDTVSWYQQALGQGPQFIFQYYEEEERQRGNFPDRFSGHQFPNYSSELNVNALLLGDSALYLCASSAGRSILPYEQYFGPGTRLTVT.

The rearrangement joins TRBV12-5 to TRBJ2-5, with D uncertain. Per the germline V gene, CDR1 is LGHNT and CDR2 is FRNRAP. This CDR3 region has 13 residues. V shed 3 bases and J shed 3 bases, with 8 bases lying between them. CDR3 loop: CASGLRRKETQYF. The CDR3 coding sequence is TGTGCTAGTGGTTTACGCAGGAAAGAGACCCAGTACTTC.

CDR3 loop: CASSENRGPGLFF. CDR3 DNA: TGTGCCAGCAGCGAGAACAGGGGGCCCGGACTGTTTTTT. The chain uses TRBV28 and TRBJ1-4, with 9 bases matching TRBD1. The CDR3 loop spans 13 amino acids. V gave up 6 bases and J gave up 13 bases; unmatched junction bases: 9. Per the germline V gene, CDR1 is MDHEN and CDR2 is SYDVKM.

This clone was picked up one time. The chain employs TRBV5-5 and TRBJ2-7; 7 bases line up with TRBD1. Germline CDR1 and CDR2: SGHKS and YYEKEE (reference sequence). J lost 1 base, V lost 1 base, and 8 bases had no gene match. The CDR3 is 16 residues long. The CDR3 here is CASSLSIGTDSYEQYF. The CDR3 bases are TGTGCCAGCAGCTTGTCCATCGGGACAGATTCCTACGAGCAGTACTTC.

The chain employs TRBV29-1 and TRBJ1-4; maybe TRBD1 (6 bases). Trimming removed 3 bases at V and 7 bases at J, with 12 bases between. Germline V lookup: CDR1 SQVTM, CDR2 ANQGSEA. The CDR3 length is 13 residues. The CDR3 DNA reads as TGCAGCGTTGATAAACAGGGTGGTGAAAAACTGTTTTTT. It translates to CSVDKQGGEKLFF. Full variable domain (remainder filled in from reference TRBV29-1 and TRBJ1-4): SAVISQKPSRDICQRGTSLTIQCQVDSQVTMMFWYRQQPGQSLTLIATANQGSEATYESGFVIDKFPISRPNLTFSTLTVSNMSPEDSSIYLCSVDKQGGEKLFFGSGTQLSVL.